These 5 T cell receptor beta chains originate from one sample sequenced in a study of OX40 agonist ivuxolimab in advanced cancers. TCRdb's copy holds only in-frame clones and misses some; the assay was immunoSEQ multiplex PCR. There are around 77,000 clones in the sample; approximately 90% occur only once, and 0.85% to 0.95% lies in the top ten. Sequencing used CD4+ or CD8+ T cells sorted from blood, obtained in a trial of the OX40 agonist ivuxolimab. The receptors come from an adult with an advanced solid tumor such as melanoma, head and neck, liver or kidney cancer.

The V gene is TRBV29-1, the J gene TRBJ2-1; D gene unclear. Trimming took 1 base from V and 1 from J, leaving 8 bases between them. The CDR3 consists of 14 residues. Germline V lookup: CDR1 SQVTM, CDR2 ANQGSEA. The chain's CDR3 is CSVEGVESYNEQFF. Here the CDR3 DNA reads TGCAGCGTTGAAGGGGTAGAGTCCTACAATGAGCAGTTCTTC.

The chain carries TRBV10-3 and TRBJ1-1; D is uncertain. Germline CDR1 reads ENHRY; CDR2 reads SYGVKD. The CDR3 is 13 amino acids. The V gene lost 7 bases and the J gene lost 1 base, with 10 bases spanning the gap. The CDR3 region is CAIKLARNTEAFF. The CDR3 region has the DNA TGTGCCATCAAGTTGGCCAGGAACACTGAAGCTTTCTTT.

This sequence joins TRBV6-1 and TRBJ2-5; D could derive from TRBD1 or TRBD2 (5 bases each). Germline assignment: CDR1 MNHNS and CDR2 SASEGT. CDR3 length: 14 amino acids. V dropped 6 bases and J dropped 5 bases, with 16 bases sitting between them. The CDR3 region is CASRQTGLGETQYF. In nucleotides, the CDR3 is TGTGCCAGCAGGCAAACGGGGCTCGGGGAGACCCAGTACTTC.

This clone was seen only a few times. The chain employs TRBV2 and TRBJ2-1, with D perhaps matching TRBD1 (5 bases). The CDR3 is made up of 13 amino acids. CDR1 and CDR2 (germline): SNHLY, FYNNEI. The V end was cut by 3 bases, the J end by 9 bases, with 12 bases between. The CDR3 here is CASSDVGVVEQFF. CDR3 coding DNA: TGTGCCAGCAGTGATGTAGGGGTGGTTGAGCAGTTCTTC.

This sequence joins TRBV2 and TRBJ1-4, with TRBD1 identical over 7 bases. CDR1 and CDR2 (germline): SNHLY, FYNNEI. CDR3 length: 15 residues. The V gene end was trimmed by 1 base and the J gene end by 5 bases; junction bases not matched to a gene: 4. CDR3 protein: CASSEGDSPNEKLFF. DNA for the CDR3: TGTGCCAGCAGTGAAGGGGACAGCCCAAATGAAAAACTGTTTTTT.